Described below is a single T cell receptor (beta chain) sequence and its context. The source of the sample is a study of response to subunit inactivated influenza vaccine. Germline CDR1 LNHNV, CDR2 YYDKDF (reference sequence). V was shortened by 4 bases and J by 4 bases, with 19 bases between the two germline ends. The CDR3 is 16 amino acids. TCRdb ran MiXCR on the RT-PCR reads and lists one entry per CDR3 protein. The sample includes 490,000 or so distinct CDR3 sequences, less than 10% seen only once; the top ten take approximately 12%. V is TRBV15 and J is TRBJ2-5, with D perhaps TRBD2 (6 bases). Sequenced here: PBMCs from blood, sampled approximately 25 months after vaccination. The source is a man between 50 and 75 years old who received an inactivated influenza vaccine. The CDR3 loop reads CATSTGDGGSGETQYF. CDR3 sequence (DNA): TGTGCCACCAGCACCGGGGACGGGGGAAGTGGAGAGACCCAGTACTTC.